This TCR beta chain is from a study of blood T cell repertoires in COVID-19. For the study at large: Acute and convalescent COVID-19 samples came from the United States, Italy and Spain. The analysed material was cDNA or gDNA that came from T cells, B-cell-depleted T cells, or PBMCs.

Sequencing was performed with immunoSEQ multiplex PCR; in TCRdb, only in-frame clones are kept and a portion is missing. The sample shows 100,000 to 150,000 clones, less than 90% of them seen only once. Germline CDR1 LNHDA, CDR2 SQIVND (reference sequence). This CDR3 is 14 amino acids long. The J segment lost 11 bases and the V segment lost 4 bases, leaving 9 bases of the junction unmatched. Each participant's cohort was designated according to participant-reported clinical history. The chain recombines TRBV19 with TRBJ1-1, with TRBD1 matching over 11 bases. The clonotype originates from a woman between 25 and 40 years old who had recovered from COVID-19. Sequenced sample: PBMCs or T cells enriched from blood (not recorded which). The CDR3 sequence is CASSTWDRGDEAFF. The CDR3 bases are TGTGCCAGTAGTACCTGGGACAGGGGGGATGAGGCTTTCTTT.